This T cell receptor (beta chain) was recovered during a study of blood T cell repertoires in COVID-19. The germline V gene encodes CDR1 MDHEN and CDR2 SYDVKM. Trimming cost V 5 bases and J 4 bases, with 20 bases left between them. This CDR3 is 16 amino acids long. Study processing details: Estimation of nucleated cell counts relied on the amplification of reference gene primers. The method was immunoSEQ multiplex PCR; TCRdb's version includes in-frame clones alone and lacks a portion of them. D and trimming come from the DNA, and the V and J calls and clone size come from that table. The sample has about 60,000 clones; approximately 85% are singletons. This clone has a handful of counts.

The genes are TRBV28 and TRBJ1-2, with D tentatively TRBD1 (5 bases). Sequences were obtained from peripheral blood. The TCR comes from a human donor in a cohort sampled during active COVID-19. CDR3 region: CASSTGGGIEGYGYTF. The CDR3 region has the DNA TGTGCCAGCAGTACGGGGGGGGGAATTGAGGGCTATGGCTACACCTTC.